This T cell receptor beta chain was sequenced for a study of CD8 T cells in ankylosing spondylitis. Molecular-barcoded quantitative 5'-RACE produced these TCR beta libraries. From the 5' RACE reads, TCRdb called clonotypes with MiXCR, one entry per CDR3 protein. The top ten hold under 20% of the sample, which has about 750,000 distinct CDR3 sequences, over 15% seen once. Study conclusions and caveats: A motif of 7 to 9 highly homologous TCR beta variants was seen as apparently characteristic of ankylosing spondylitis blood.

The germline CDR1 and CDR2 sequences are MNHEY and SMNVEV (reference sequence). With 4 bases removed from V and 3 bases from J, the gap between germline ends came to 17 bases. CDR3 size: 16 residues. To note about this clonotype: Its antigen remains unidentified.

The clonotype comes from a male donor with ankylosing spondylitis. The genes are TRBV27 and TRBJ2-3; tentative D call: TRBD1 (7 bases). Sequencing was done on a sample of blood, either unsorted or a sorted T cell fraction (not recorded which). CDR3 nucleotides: TGTGCCAGCAGTTCCCGGAGGGCAGGGGGGACAGATACGCAGTATTTT. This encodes CASSSRRAGGTDTQYF.